A selection of T cell receptor beta chains follows, all from one sample in a study of T-cell memory formation after mild COVID-19. Via MiXCR, TCRdb re-called the 5' RACE reads, giving one row per CDR3 protein. The table includes approximately 50,000 distinct CDR3 sequences, 9.3% detected once. The sequenced sample consisted of PBMCs or a T cell subset sorted from them (not recorded which). Receptors originate from an adult woman who had mild COVID-19 (a few samples of this study predate the infection). Cell type and time point are not known. CDR3s include the opening cysteine and the closing phenylalanine or tryptophan. Each record gives: CDR3 protein, CDR3 DNA, D gene, V gene, clone size, J gene. A D gene is named only where the DNA matches it firmly. Clone size, where shown, is once, few, many, or a class for clones that have expanded.

CASSLAAGPYEQYF,TGTGCCAGCAGCTTAGCGGCAGGCCCCTACGAGCAGTACTTC,.,TRBV7-6,few,TRBJ2-7
CASSSTGYNSPLHF,TGTGCCAGTAGTTCGACAGGGTATAATTCACCCCTCCACTTT,TRBD1,TRBV19,.,TRBJ1-6
CASSQVGGGNSPLHF,TGTGCCAGCAGCCAAGTTGGGGGTGGAAATTCACCCCTCCACTTT,.,TRBV4-2,few,TRBJ1-6
CASSLRGGEAFF,TGTGCCAGCAGCCTAAGAGGAGGGGAAGCTTTCTTT,.,TRBV3-1,many,TRBJ1-1
CASSPSGNEQYF,TGTGCCAGCTCACCCTCCGGGAACGAGCAGTACTTC,.,TRBV18,many,TRBJ2-7
CASSRRQITDTQYF,TGTGCCAGCAGTCGTCGTCAAATCACAGATACGCAGTATTTT,.,TRBV12-3/TRBV12-4,.,TRBJ2-3
CASSLKLTRSSYEQYF,TGTGCCAGCAGCTTGAAGTTAACCAGGAGCTCCTACGAGCAGTACTTC,.,TRBV5-6,few,TRBJ2-7
CASSLERGRADTQYF,TGCGCCAGCAGCTTGGAGAGGGGAAGGGCAGATACGCAGTATTTT,.,TRBV5-1,.,TRBJ2-3
CASSLKDTGELFF,TGTGCCAGCAGCTTGAAGGACACCGGGGAGCTGTTTTTT,.,TRBV7-9,.,TRBJ2-2
CASSPSWQGRGNEQFF,TGTGCCAGCAGCCCAAGTTGGCAGGGGCGGGGCAATGAGCAGTTCTTC,.,TRBV7-9,medium-sized,TRBJ2-1
CASSQDVWVTEAFF,TGCGCCAGCAGCCAAGATGTTTGGGTTACTGAAGCTTTCTTT,.,TRBV4-3,.,TRBJ1-1
CASSLAELAGQETQYF,TGTGCCAGCAGCTTAGCCGAGCTAGCCGGCCAAGAGACCCAGTACTTC,.,TRBV7-2,many,TRBJ2-5
CASSKAGRMETQYF,TGTGCCAGCAGTAAGGCGGGGAGGATGGAGACCCAGTACTTC,.,TRBV2,.,TRBJ2-5
CASSQRVAGGPDTGELFF,TGTGCCAGCAGCCAACGAGTAGCGGGAGGGCCAGACACCGGGGAGCTGTTTTTT,.,TRBV21-1,few,TRBJ2-2
CASSLDQGGGYTF,TGCGCCAGCAGCTTGGACCAGGGAGGTGGCTACACCTTC,.,TRBV5-1,.,TRBJ1-2
CAAGPSTDTQYF,TGCGCGGCGGGGCCCAGCACAGATACGCAGTATTTT,.,TRBV5-1,few,TRBJ2-3
CASSESQETQYF,TGTGCCAGCAGCGAGTCACAAGAGACCCAGTACTTC,.,TRBV9,.,TRBJ2-5
CASSPTQRLSYNEQFF,TGTGCCAGCAGCCCGACTCAGCGGTTATCGTACAATGAGCAGTTCTTC,.,TRBV3-1,many,TRBJ2-1
CASSQEAAPGYEQYF,TGCGCCAGCAGCCAAGAGGCCGCACCGGGTTACGAGCAGTACTTC,.,TRBV4-1,medium-sized,TRBJ2-7
CASGTGESPLHF,TGTGCCAGCGGGACAGGGGAGTCACCCCTCCACTTT,TRBD1,TRBV6-1,.,TRBJ1-6
CASSSPGQGYTEAFF,TGTGCCAGCAGTTCCCCGGGACAGGGATACACTGAAGCTTTCTTT,TRBD1,TRBV6-6,many,TRBJ1-1
CAIRSLAYEQYF,TGTGCCATCAGGTCCCTGGCCTACGAGCAGTACTTC,.,TRBV10-3,many,TRBJ2-7
CASSLAGLATEQYF,TGTGCTAGCAGCTTGGCGGGACTAGCTACCGAGCAGTACTTC,TRBD2,TRBV7-7,many,TRBJ2-7
CASSWIAGTKETQYF,TGCGCCAGCAGCTGGATAGCGGGGACCAAGGAGACCCAGTACTTC,TRBD2,TRBV4-1,few,TRBJ2-5
CASSPRSTSGSPSNEQFF,TGTGCCAGCTCACCAAGGTCAACTAGCGGGTCCCCCTCTAATGAGCAGTTCTTC,TRBD2,TRBV18,few,TRBJ2-1
CASSRYIADTDTQYF,TGTGCCAGCAGCCGGTACATAGCGGACACAGATACGCAGTATTTT,.,TRBV7-9,few,TRBJ2-3
CASRRDPKETQYF,TGTGCCAGCAGAAGGGATCCCAAAGAGACCCAGTACTTC,.,TRBV2,.,TRBJ2-5
CASKIRGGETGELFF,TGCGCCAGCAAAATCCGAGGGGGCGAAACCGGGGAGCTGTTTTTT,TRBD1,TRBV5-1,.,TRBJ2-2
CATAPLGLAGGHEQFF,TGTGCCACTGCGCCACTCGGACTAGCGGGAGGGCATGAGCAGTTCTTC,TRBD2,TRBV7-9,many,TRBJ2-1
CASSLGGPGDEQFF,TGTGCCAGCAGCTTAGGGGGCCCGGGGGATGAGCAGTTCTTC,.,TRBV7-8,many,TRBJ2-1
CASSQVGEQNEKLFF,TGTGCCAGCAGCCAGGTGGGCGAACAGAATGAAAAACTGTTTTTT,.,TRBV4-2,.,TRBJ1-4
CASSFRGGGGNNEQFF,TGCGCCAGCAGCTTCAGGGGAGGCGGGGGTAACAATGAGCAGTTCTTC,.,TRBV5-1,many,TRBJ2-1
CASSYRQGGNTEAFF,TGTGCCAGCAGCTACCGACAGGGGGGGAACACTGAAGCTTTCTTT,TRBD1,TRBV11-1,.,TRBJ1-1
CASSPGLQESYEQYF,TGTGCCAGCAGCCCAGGCCTGCAGGAATCCTACGAGCAGTACTTC,.,TRBV7-9,many,TRBJ2-7
CASSPDSASLYGYTF,TGTGCCAGCAGCCCCGACAGCGCCTCCCTCTATGGCTACACCTTC,.,TRBV9,many,TRBJ1-2
CASSRAGSGSKNIQYF,TGTGCCAGCAGTAGAGCAGGCTCAGGGTCCAAAAACATTCAGTACTTC,.,TRBV27,.,TRBJ2-4
CSVSSASYNEQFF,TGCAGCGTTTCCTCGGCCTCCTACAATGAGCAGTTCTTC,.,TRBV29-1,many,TRBJ2-1
CASKKGTNEKLFF,TGCGCCAGCAAGAAGGGAACTAATGAAAAACTGTTTTTT,.,TRBV5-1,few,TRBJ1-4
CASSPEPGTAYNEQFF,TGCGCCAGCAGCCCCGAGCCCGGGACAGCGTACAATGAGCAGTTCTTC,TRBD1,TRBV4-3,few,TRBJ2-1
CASSVSGQGETQYF,TGCGCCAGCAGTGTCTCAGGACAGGGGGAGACCCAGTACTTC,TRBD1,TRBV5-1,many,TRBJ2-5
CAWSVGWQETQYF,TGTGCCTGGAGTGTAGGCTGGCAAGAGACCCAGTACTTC,.,TRBV30,few,TRBJ2-5
CSARRLAGDNTDTQYF,TGCAGTGCTAGGAGGCTAGCGGGGGATAACACAGATACGCAGTATTTT,TRBD2,TRBV20-1,many,TRBJ2-3
CASKGGQAKGKNIQYF,TGTGCCAGCAAAGGGGGACAGGCTAAAGGCAAAAACATTCAGTACTTC,TRBD1,TRBV6-5,.,TRBJ2-4
CASSLDWFSGNTIYF,TGTGCCAGCAGCTTAGACTGGTTCTCTGGAAACACCATATATTTT,.,TRBV11-2,.,TRBJ1-3
CASSYRGYGYTF,TGTGCCAGCAGTTACCGCGGCTATGGCTACACCTTC,.,TRBV6-5,.,TRBJ1-2